The clone carrying this TCR beta chain has ten or more counts. The antigen is not known. Trimming stripped 6 bases from V and 5 bases from J, with 16 bases between. The CDR3 sequence is 14 residues long. The entry originates in a study of T-cell reconstitution after alpha-beta-depleted transplantation in children. Preparing the TCRbeta library involved the use of unique molecular identifiers. TCRdb reprocessed the PCR reads with MiXCR, giving one entry per CDR3 protein. The data show more than 400,000 distinct CDR3 sequences, with over 40% seen just once and approximately 25% held by the top ten. Study-level points and caveats: Surviving recipient T cells and thymic progenitors accounted for the high day-60 TCRbeta diversity observed in some patients. A year had passed since transplant, and T-cell counts and diversity by then came mostly from newly produced T cells. As was reported, about two months after transplant, alpha-beta T cells came from several hundred expanded graft clones.

The V call is TRBV12-3 or TRBV12-4, the J call TRBJ2-5; maybe TRBD2 (6 bases). Sequences were derived from PBMCs, sampled before TCRalphabeta/CD19-depleted stem cell transplant. This clonotype was sampled from a girl aged 2 to 9 with aplastic anemia, due to receive a stem cell transplant. Here the CDR3 DNA reads TGTGCCAGCAGCCCTAGCGCGCCAGACGAGACCCAGTACTTC. Its translation is CASSPSAPDETQYF.